This T cell receptor beta chain was identified in a study of OX40 agonist ivuxolimab in advanced cancers. The CDR3 is 16 residues long. The J segment lost 0 bases and the V segment lost 0 bases, leaving 3 bases of the junction unmatched. Looked up from germline, CDR1 is SGHRS and CDR2 is YFSETQ. In the case of this clone: Its matching antigen is unknown.

Only in-frame clones appear in the TCRdb table, and some are missing; sequencing was by immunoSEQ multiplex PCR. The top ten hold roughly 1% of the sample, which has some 30,000 clones, roughly nine tenths seen once. General observations from the study: On average, CD8+ T cells had more expanded clones than CD4+.

The chain couples TRBV5-1 to TRBJ2-3, with 8 bases identical to TRBD2. The sample was CD4+ or CD8+ T cells sorted from blood, taken in a trial of the OX40 agonist ivuxolimab. This TCR came from an adult with an advanced solid tumor such as melanoma, head and neck, liver or kidney cancer. CDR3 sequence: CASSLVSGASTDTQYF. For the CDR3, the DNA is TGCGCCAGCAGCTTGGTTAGCGGGGCTAGCACAGATACGCAGTATTTT.